This entry lists 28 T cell receptor beta chains sequenced from one sample in a study of blood T cells in healthy people across ages. Then a second PCR, running roughly 7 to 11 cycles, was carried out with a sample-barcoded 5' primer and a J-beta primer mix. MiXCR was run by TCRdb on the 5' RACE reads, yielding one entry per CDR3 protein. Among some 1.8 million distinct CDR3 sequences, roughly two fifths were seen once, and the ten largest hold more than 20%. Sequencing was done on a sample of blood. The receptors derive from a human donor in good health.

Remarks on this clonotype: A read error may be the cause here, since a much bigger clone is one base away. The chain uses TRBV13 and TRBJ2-7, with a tentative D call TRBD1 (7 bases). The germline gives CDR1 PRHDT, CDR2 FYEKMQ (reference sequence). Trimming cost V 4 bases and J 5 bases, with 12 bases left between them. The CDR3 loop spans 13 amino acids. The CDR3 DNA reads TGTGCCAGCAGCTCCGACAGGGAGGACGAGCAGTACTTC. This sequence encodes CASSSDREDEQYF.

The rearrangement joins TRBV11-1 to TRBJ2-5, with 11 positions matching TRBD2. V shed 0 bases and J 5 bases; nucleotides not matched to a gene: 5. The CDR3 is made up of 16 amino acids. CDR1 is SGHAT, CDR2 FQDESV, per germline (reference sequence). CDR3 amino acids: CASSLAGTSGTETQYF. CDR3 DNA sequence: TGTGCCAGCAGCTTAGCCGGGACTAGCGGTACGGAGACCCAGTACTTC. Drawing the rest from reference TRBV11-1 and TRBJ2-5, the complete variable domain is EAEVAQSPRYKITEKSQAVAFWCDPISGHATLYWYRQILGQGPELLVQFQDESVVDDSQLPKDRFSAERLKGVDSTLKIQPAELGDSAMYLCASSLAGTSGTETQYFGPGTRLLVL.

The rearrangement uses TRBV6-6 and TRBJ1-5; D is undetermined. Germline CDR1 reads MNHNY; CDR2 reads SVGAGI (reference sequence). This CDR3 region has 13 residues. Trimming took off 7 bases at V and 5 bases at J, with 12 bases between the two ends. CDR3 sequence: CASTTSGYQPQHF. For the CDR3, the DNA is TGTGCCAGCACCACCAGTGGCTATCAGCCCCAGCATTTT.

The chain combines TRBV29-1 with TRBJ1-4; 7 nucleotides agree with TRBD1. The CDR3 consists of 14 residues. CDR1 SQVTM and CDR2 ANQGSEA come from the germline V gene. The V and J ends lost 7 bases and 7 bases, in that order; junction bases with no gene match: 12. The CDR3 nucleotides are TGCAGCGCCTGCGGACAGGCGAGAGGTGAAAAACTGTTTTTT. This translates into CSACGQARGEKLFF.

The rearrangement uses TRBV6-2 or TRBV6-3 and TRBJ1-4, with no clear D. The CDR3 totals 17 residues. Germline V CDR1 and CDR2: MNHEY, SVGEGT. Trimming removed 6 bases at V and 0 bases at J, with 17 bases between. The CDR3: CASSAPPSGATNEKLFF. In nucleotides, the CDR3 is TGTGCCAGCAGCGCGCCGCCGTCAGGAGCAACTAATGAAAAACTGTTTTTT.

This clonotype was recorded only once. The rearrangement uses TRBV6-2 or TRBV6-3 and TRBJ1-1; TRBD1 might be the D (6 bases). Germline V gives CDR1 MNHEY, CDR2 SVGEGT. This CDR3 is 16 amino acids long. V was shortened by 1 base and J by 8 bases, with 20 bases between the two germline ends. CDR3 protein: CASSYLYRDKVTEAFF. The CDR3 region has the DNA TGTGCCAGCAGTTACTTGTATCGGGACAAGGTTACAGAAGCTTTCTTT.

The chain has TRBV4-3 and TRBJ2-3; D gene uncertain. This CDR3 is 17 amino acids long. CDR1 and CDR2 (germline): LGHNA, YSLEER. V lost 3 bases and J 0 bases, leaving 16 bases between the germline ends. CDR3 coding DNA: TGCGCCAGCAGCCACCCCAAGGACGGACCTAGCACAGATACGCAGTATTTT. It translates to CASSHPKDGPSTDTQYF.

The chain is built from TRBV29-1 and TRBJ2-1; D uncertain. The length of the CDR3 is 12 residues. CDR1 is SQVTM, CDR2 ANQGSEA, per germline. Trimming left V 4 bases short and J 3 bases short, with 7 bases between. The CDR3, as DNA: TGCAGCGTTGCCCACGACTACAATGAGCAGTTCTTC. Translation: CSVAHDYNEQFF.

The chain uses TRBV20-1 and TRBJ2-1; D is unclear. The CDR3 length is 11 residues. CDR1 DFQATT and CDR2 SNEGSKA come from the germline V gene (reference sequence). The V end was cut by 8 bases, the J end by 4 bases, with 9 bases between. CDR3 protein: CSTLPYNEQFF. CDR3 in DNA: TGCAGTACCTTACCATACAATGAGCAGTTCTTC.

The table lists this clonotype with a few counts. The chain couples TRBV29-1 to TRBJ2-7; D might be TRBD2 (5 bases). Trimming left V 6 bases short and J 3 bases short, with 12 bases between. Germline V gene sequence: CDR1 SQVTM, CDR2 ANQGSEA. The CDR3 totals 12 residues. CDR3 nucleotides: TGCAGCGTACCGGGAAATTTCTACGAGCAGTACTTC. Translated, it gives CSVPGNFYEQYF.

This clonotype was picked up a small number of times. The chain joins TRBV29-1 to TRBJ2-3, with D perhaps being TRBD1 or TRBD2 (5 bases each). The CDR3 covers 15 residues. Germline CDR1 reads SQVTM; CDR2 reads ANQGSEA. DNA for the CDR3: TGCAGTGGGGACGGTTTCCTTTCTAGCACAGATACGCAGTATTTT. It is translated as CSGDGFLSSTDTQYF.

This chain joins TRBV20-1 and TRBJ1-1, with D unresolved. CDR3 size: 14 residues. V was cut by 0 bases and J by 3 bases, with 11 bases left in between. The germline V gene has CDR1 DFQATT and CDR2 SNEGSKA (reference sequence). DNA of the CDR3: TGCAGTGCTAGAGATGGGGAGAGGGACACTGAAGCTTTCTTT. This gives the protein CSARDGERDTEAFF.

Regarding this clonotype: A much bigger clone sits one base away, suggesting this may be a read error. This chain joins TRBV5-5 and TRBJ2-1, with D perhaps TRBD1 (6 bases). The CDR3 has 13 amino acids. Trimming stripped 4 bases from V and 3 bases from J, with 8 bases between. CDR1 SGHKS and CDR2 YYEKEE come from the germline V gene (reference sequence). CDR3 region: CASSGDNYNEQFF. CDR3 bases: TGTGCCAGCAGCGGGGACAACTACAATGAGCAGTTCTTC. The full variable domain, in which reference TRBV5-5 and TRBJ2-1 provide the parts outside the CDR3, is DAGVTQSPTHLIKTRGQQVTLRCSPISGHKSVSWYQQVLGQGPQFIFQYYEKEERGRGNFPDRFSARQFPNYSSELNVNALLLGDSALYLCASSGDNYNEQFFGPGTRLTVL.

This clonotype was counted between two and nine times. The V gene is TRBV24-1, the J gene TRBJ1-2, with TRBD1 matching 8 bases. The CDR3 contains 12 residues. V was clipped by 6 bases and J by 5 bases; unmatched bases: 1. CDR1 and CDR2 from the germline V gene are KGHDR and SFDVKD. The CDR3 reads CATSRTGYGYTF. The CDR3 bases are TGTGCCACCAGTCGGACAGGGTATGGCTACACCTTC.

The chain couples TRBV12-3 or TRBV12-4 to TRBJ1-1, with no clear D. V lost 7 bases, J lost 0 bases, and 9 bases lay in between. The CDR3 runs to 13 residues. The CDR3 protein is CASTPQLNTEAFF. The CDR3 bases are TGTGCCAGCACCCCACAACTGAACACTGAAGCTTTCTTT.

This clonotype occurred a few times. This rearrangement joins TRBV9 to TRBJ2-1; maybe TRBD2 (6 bases). Trimming took 0 bases from V and 5 from J, leaving 18 bases between them. From germline, CDR1 is SGDLS and CDR2 YYNGEE. This CDR3 comprises 17 residues. The CDR3 protein is CASSVESEDYEDNEQFF. CDR3 coding DNA: TGTGCCAGCAGCGTAGAGTCAGAGGACTATGAAGACAATGAGCAGTTCTTC.

This clonotype appeared a single time. This chain uses TRBV5-1 with TRBJ2-5; 11 nucleotides line up with TRBD2. The CDR3 is 15 residues long. Trimming took 4 bases from V and 3 from J; bases not matched to a gene: 5. Germline-derived CDR1 and CDR2 are SGHRS and YFSETQ. CDR3 in DNA: TGCGCCAGCAGCAAGGGGACTAGCGGAGAAGAGACCCAGTACTTC. Protein sequence: CASSKGTSGEETQYF.

This chain links TRBV7-3 with TRBJ2-7; D possibly corresponds to TRBD2 (6 bases). The DNA end is a closer match to TRBJ2-5, so the J assignment may be wrong. This CDR3 spans 15 amino acids. Germline V gene lookup returns CDR1 SGHTA and CDR2 FQGTGA. CDR3 sequence: CASSSLSGLGETQYF. The CDR3 DNA follows: TGTGCCAGCAGCTCCCTGAGCGGGCTAGGGGAGACCCAGTACTTC.

The genes are TRBV7-2 and TRBJ2-5; 8 bases line up with TRBD2. The CDR3 spans 15 residues. Germline V gives CDR1 SGHTA, CDR2 FQGNSA. V was clipped by 5 bases and J by 4 bases; unmatched bases: 9. CDR3 residues: CASSPPGGEGETQYF. The CDR3 nucleotides read TGTGCCAGCAGCCCACCGGGGGGGGAGGGAGAGACCCAGTACTTC.

The chain joins TRBV15 to TRBJ2-7; no clear D gene. Germline lookup yields CDR1 LNHNV and CDR2 YYDKDF (reference sequence). The CDR3 totals 14 residues. V lost 3 bases, J lost 6 bases, and 15 bases lay in between. The CDR3 here is CATSRGGEPGEQYF. The CDR3 nucleotides are TGTGCCACCAGCAGGGGCGGTGAACCTGGCGAGCAGTACTTC.

This chain uses TRBV20-1 with TRBJ1-2, with D perhaps TRBD1 (6 bases). The germline V and J ends were trimmed by 3 bases and 9 bases, with 17 bases remaining between them. The CDR3 spans 13 residues. Germline V CDR1 and CDR2: DFQATT, SNEGSKA (reference sequence). In nucleotides, the CDR3 is TGCAGTGCTAGCTCGGGGGGCGCCGTCAGCTACACCTTC. Its translation is CSASSGGAVSYTF.

This chain links TRBV7-2 with TRBJ1-2, with a tentative D call TRBD1 (5 bases). The CDR3 extends over 15 amino acids. Trimming took off 5 bases at V and 3 bases at J, with 16 bases between the two ends. CDR1 and CDR2 (germline): SGHTA, FQGNSA. The CDR3 reads CASSPSGGDYYGYTF. CDR3 bases: TGTGCCAGCAGCCCTAGCGGGGGGGACTACTATGGCTACACCTTC.

To note about this clonotype: Being one base from a much bigger clone, this may be a read error. The V gene is TRBV12-3 or TRBV12-4, the J gene TRBJ1-5, with 7 bases identical to TRBD1. The CDR3 contains 13 residues. The CDR3 spells CTSSPDRDQPQHF. The CDR3 DNA sequence: TGTACCAGCAGCCCTGACAGGGACCAGCCCCAGCATTTT.

The chain couples TRBV7-3 to TRBJ2-7, with 7 bases that match TRBD2. This CDR3 contains 16 residues. Looked up from germline, CDR1 is SGHTA and CDR2 is FQGTGA. Trimming cost V 4 bases and J 6 bases; bases outside gene matches: 15. This CDR3 is CASSSPGTGGSSEQYF. CDR3 sequence (DNA): TGTGCCAGCAGCTCCCCCGGGACGGGGGGTTCGAGCGAGCAGTACTTC.

V gene TRBV5-1 combines with J gene TRBJ1-2; D unclear. CDR1 and CDR2 from the germline V gene are SGHRS and YFSETQ. The CDR3 runs 12 residues. Trimming shortened V by 0 bases and J by 8 bases, and 8 bases separated the two germline ends. CDR3 DNA: TGCGCCAGCAGCTTGGGGACGACCGGCTACACCTTC. Translating it yields CASSLGTTGYTF.

Worth noting for this clonotype: With a much larger clone just one base away, this may be a read error. The genes are TRBV6-5 and TRBJ2-4; weak D call: TRBD1 (6 bases). Judging by the DNA end, TRBJ2-7 fits better; the J call may be wrong. Germline-derived CDR1 and CDR2 are MNHEY and SVGAGI. CDR3 length equals 15 residues. CDR3 DNA: TGTGCCAACAGGGCGTCCCTAGGGACACAATACGAGCAGTACTTC. Amino acids: CANRASLGTQYEQYF.

This clonotype was seen many times. Here the CDR3 DNA reads TGTGCCAGCAGCTTATCAACAGGACAGGAGACCCAGTACTTC. Translated: CASSLSTGQETQYF. The rearrangement joins TRBV7-7 to TRBJ2-5; possible D gene TRBD1, 6 bases. The CDR3 loop spans 14 amino acids. Germline V gives CDR1 SSHAT, CDR2 FNYEAQ (reference sequence). Trimming stripped 2 bases from V and 5 bases from J, with 12 bases between. Variable domain in full (rest from reference TRBV7-7 and TRBJ2-5): GAGVSQSPRYKVTKRGQDVTLRCDPISSHATLYWYQQALGQGPEFLTYFNYEAQPDKSGLPSDRFSAERPEGSISTLTIQRTEQRDSAMYRCASSLSTGQETQYFGPGTRLLVL.

This clonotype has only a few counts. The genes are TRBV5-4 and TRBJ1-2, with a possible D match to TRBD1 (5 bases). This CDR3 comprises 16 residues. Germline V gene data show CDR1 as SGHNT and CDR2 as YYREEE (reference sequence). V lost 3 bases to trimming and J lost 1 base, with 16 bases between them. The CDR3: CASSSSSGTFNYGYTF. For the CDR3, the DNA is TGTGCCAGCAGCTCCTCGTCGGGGACTTTTAACTATGGCTACACCTTC.